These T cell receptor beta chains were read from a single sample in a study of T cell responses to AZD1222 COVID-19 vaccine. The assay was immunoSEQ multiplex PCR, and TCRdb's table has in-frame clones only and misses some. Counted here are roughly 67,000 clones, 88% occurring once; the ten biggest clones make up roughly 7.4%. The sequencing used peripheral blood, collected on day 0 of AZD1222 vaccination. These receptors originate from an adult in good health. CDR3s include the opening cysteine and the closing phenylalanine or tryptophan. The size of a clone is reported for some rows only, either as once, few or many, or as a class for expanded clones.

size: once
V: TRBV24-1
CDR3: CATSVDGTDTQYF

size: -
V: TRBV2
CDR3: CASSEKGATGELFF

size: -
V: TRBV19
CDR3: CASSQEFDTEAFF

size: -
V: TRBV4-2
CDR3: CASSQERTSGVYEQYF

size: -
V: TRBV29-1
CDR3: CSVVPSEQGTDTQYF

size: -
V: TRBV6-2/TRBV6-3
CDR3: CASSYLGFSGANVLTF

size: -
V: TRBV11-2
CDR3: CASSFNRVGYEQYF

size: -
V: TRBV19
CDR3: CASSLWAGGWAEAFF

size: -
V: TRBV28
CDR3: CASSLNLAAYEQYF

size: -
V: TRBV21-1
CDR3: CASSIQGLAGPSGETQYF

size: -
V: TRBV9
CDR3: CASSPLAGEADTQYF

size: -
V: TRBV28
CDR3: CASSLGGGGYTF

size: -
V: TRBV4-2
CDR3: CASSQAPGGGEQFF

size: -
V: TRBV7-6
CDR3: CASSLTQGRNYGYTF

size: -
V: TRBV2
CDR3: CASRRTAEAFF

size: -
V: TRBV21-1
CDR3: CASSKGLGSGRASNEQFF

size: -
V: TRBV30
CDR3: CAWSGTGGADTQYF

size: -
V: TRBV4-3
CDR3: CASSQDSGREGYGYTF

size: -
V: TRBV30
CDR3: CALKGAGHQETQYF

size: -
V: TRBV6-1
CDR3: CASSERAPGQGPEQYF

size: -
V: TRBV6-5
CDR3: CASSYYRGIEKLFF

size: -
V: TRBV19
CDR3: CASSPERGLLREQYF

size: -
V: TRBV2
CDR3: CASSRQGEQYF

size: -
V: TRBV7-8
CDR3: CASSFGQGGNTIYF

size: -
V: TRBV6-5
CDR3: CASFGTEAFF

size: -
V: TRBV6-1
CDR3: CASSEGTGTTSDTQYF

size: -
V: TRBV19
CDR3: CASSSSSGQPGLAVTDTQYF

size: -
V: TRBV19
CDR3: CASRFRASSVTDTQYF

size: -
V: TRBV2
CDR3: CALGGRSTDTQYF

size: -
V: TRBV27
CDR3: CASSLAAGGLMNNEQFF

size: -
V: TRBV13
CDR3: CASSGQGVAYEQYF

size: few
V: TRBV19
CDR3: CASKGRESNQPQHF

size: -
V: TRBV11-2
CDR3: CASSLQRNTIYF

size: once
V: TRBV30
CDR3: CAWSGGQNTEAFF

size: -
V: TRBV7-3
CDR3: CASSYSRTVRDYEQYF

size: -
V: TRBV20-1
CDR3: CSASYPRGNQPQHF

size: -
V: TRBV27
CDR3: CASRVRGGNSPLHF

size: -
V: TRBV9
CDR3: CASSVGTGAANEKLFF

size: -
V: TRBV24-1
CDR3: CATSDLGQGITGELFF

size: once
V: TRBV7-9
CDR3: CASSMTGPYPYSNQPQHF

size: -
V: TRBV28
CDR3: CASSVRGGEQYF

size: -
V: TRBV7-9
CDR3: CASSLGPETQYF

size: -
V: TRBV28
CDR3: CASSGGGSLGHTQYF

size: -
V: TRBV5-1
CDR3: CASSLEQGSYNSPLHF

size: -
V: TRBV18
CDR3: CASSPRTASGYTF

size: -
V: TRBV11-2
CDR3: CASSTRLAGSTDTQYF

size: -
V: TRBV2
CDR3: CASLNGNTVEQYF

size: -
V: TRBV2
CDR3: CASSPTEHSNQPQHF

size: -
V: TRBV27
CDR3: CASSFGQADYGYTF

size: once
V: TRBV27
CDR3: CASTQTGGEQYF

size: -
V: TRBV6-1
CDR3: CASSEAHGQGFWDEQFF

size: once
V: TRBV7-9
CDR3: CASSATDRGDEQYF

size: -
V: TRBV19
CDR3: CASSLGRRGQSYNEQFF

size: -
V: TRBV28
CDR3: CASSLAGGLGETQYF